The 30 T cell receptor beta chains reported below all come from one sample, sequenced in a study of T cells in narcolepsy. Clones were read by immunoSEQ multiplex PCR, and TCRdb kept only the in-frame ones, dropping some. Here the sample spans over 25,000 clones, 70% to 80% being singletons. The sequencing input was memory (CD45RA-) CD4+ T cells from blood. All receptors derive from a human donor in good health.

The V gene is TRBV10-3, the J gene TRBJ2-5; TRBD2 aligns across 7 bases. This CDR3 is 15 amino acids long. V lost 6 bases to trimming and J lost 5 bases; unmatched junction nucleotides: 12. Germline CDR1 ENHRY, CDR2 SYGVKD. In DNA, the CDR3 is TGTGCCATCAGGGAAGCGGGGTCCCCCGGGGAGACCCAGTACTTC. This codes for CAIREAGSPGETQYF.

The chain joins TRBV27 to TRBJ2-7, with no clear D. The CDR3 is made up of 13 amino acids. Germline V gene sequence: CDR1 MNHEY, CDR2 SMNVEV (reference sequence). Trimming removed 0 bases from V and 5 bases from J, with 8 bases in between. This chain's CDR3 is CASSLSYGNEQYF. As DNA, the CDR3 is TGTGCCAGCAGTTTATCATACGGAAACGAGCAGTACTTC.

The chain carries TRBV28 and TRBJ1-2; D not resolved. CDR3 length equals 11 residues. The ends were cut back, 6 bases at V and 4 bases at J, with 6 bases in the middle. The V gene's germline CDR1 is MDHEN and CDR2 SYDVKM. For the CDR3, the DNA is TGTGCCAGCAGAGACGGCTATGGCTACACCTTC. Translated: CASRDGYGYTF.

The chain uses TRBV15 and TRBJ1-2; no clear D gene. The CDR3 spans 13 residues. From germline, CDR1 is LNHNV and CDR2 YYDKDF (reference sequence). V gave up 2 bases and J gave up 2 bases, with 6 bases separating them. The chain's CDR3 is CATSRSGNYGYTF. The CDR3 region has the DNA TGTGCCACCAGCAGAAGCGGGAACTATGGCTACACCTTC.

V gene TRBV10-2 combines with J gene TRBJ1-5, with a tentative D call TRBD1 (5 bases). V gave up 6 bases and J gave up 3 bases, with 15 bases separating them. Germline V gene sequence: CDR1 WSHSY, CDR2 SAAADI. The CDR3 length is 15 residues. CDR3 sequence: CASSSAGPVNQPQHF. CDR3 nucleotide sequence: TGCGCCAGCAGCTCGGCAGGGCCCGTCAATCAGCCCCAGCATTTT.

This clone was observed a single time. The gene calls are TRBV12-5 and TRBJ1-2, with a weak D call TRBD1 (5 bases). The V gene's germline CDR1 is LGHNT and CDR2 FRNRAP. V lost 5 bases and J lost 4, with 23 bases in between. CDR3 length equals 17 residues. CDR3 nucleotide sequence: TGTGCTAGTGGTGGCATCAATTTGCAGGGAAAGATCTATGGCTACACCTTC. As protein: CASGGINLQGKIYGYTF.

The genes are TRBV27 and TRBJ2-7, with TRBD2 identical over 9 bases. The CDR3 contains 15 residues. J gave up 3 bases and V 2 bases, and 5 bases lay outside the gene matches. The germline CDR1 and CDR2 sequences are MNHEY and SMNVEV (reference sequence). DNA for the CDR3: TGTGCCAGCAGTTTAGATGCGGGGGGGATCTACGAGCAGTACTTC. This codes for CASSLDAGGIYEQYF.

V and J are TRBV9 and TRBJ2-3; tentatively, D is TRBD2 (5 bases). Per the germline V gene, CDR1 is SGDLS and CDR2 is YYNGEE. The V gene lost 3 bases and the J gene lost 0 bases, with 8 bases spanning the gap. The length of the CDR3 is 14 residues. In nucleotides, the CDR3 is TGTGCCAGCAGCGGGAGGTCTAGCACAGATACGCAGTATTTT. Residues: CASSGRSSTDTQYF.

The rearrangement uses TRBV6-5 and TRBJ2-7; TRBD1 matches at 7 bases. Per the germline V gene, CDR1 is MNHEY and CDR2 is SVGAGI. This CDR3 has 15 residues. With V trimmed by 9 bases and J by 3 bases, 14 bases remained unmatched. In DNA, the CDR3 is TGTGCCAGTCAACCCAATCGGGACAGCTTCTACGAGCAGTACTTC. Amino acid sequence: CASQPNRDSFYEQYF.

The chain has TRBV2 and TRBJ2-1; 9 bases are a match to TRBD2. V was pared by 1 base and J by 7 bases, with 5 bases of the junction left unmatched. The CDR3 is 15 amino acids. Per the germline V gene, CDR1 is SNHLY and CDR2 is FYNNEI. For the CDR3, the DNA is TGTGCCAGCAGTGAAGGCCTAGCGGGAATTAATGAGCAGTTCTTC. Translation gives CASSEGLAGINEQFF.

The gene calls are TRBV15 and TRBJ1-2; weak D call: TRBD1 (5 bases). Trimming took 0 bases from V and 4 from J, leaving 15 bases between them. Germline V gene data show CDR1 as LNHNV and CDR2 as YYDKDF (reference sequence). This CDR3 region has 16 residues. CDR3: CATSREGEGFSYGYTF. In DNA form, the CDR3 reads TGTGCCACCAGCAGAGAAGGGGAGGGTTTTTCCTATGGCTACACCTTC.

This chain links TRBV7-3 with TRBJ2-7, with D perhaps matching TRBD2 (5 bases). The CDR3 loop spans 12 amino acids. V was pared by 1 base and J by 6 bases, with 7 bases between. The germline CDR1 and CDR2 sequences are SGHTA and FQGTGA. DNA of the CDR3: TGTGCCAGCAGCTTAAAAGGGAGCGAGCAGTACTTC. Translated: CASSLKGSEQYF.

This chain joins TRBV18 and TRBJ1-2, with D unclear. Trimming took off 3 bases at V and 6 bases at J, with 20 bases between the two ends. CDR3 length equals 16 residues. The germline CDR1 and CDR2 sequences are KGHSH and LQKENI. The CDR3 region is CASSPESIGSKNGYTF. CDR3 nucleotides: TGTGCCAGCTCACCCGAAAGCATCGGGTCTAAAAATGGCTACACCTTC.

This clone was detected only once. The V gene is TRBV28, the J gene TRBJ1-2, with D possibly being TRBD1 (6 bases). Germline V lookup: CDR1 MDHEN, CDR2 SYDVKM. This CDR3 has 15 amino acids. Trimming took off 3 bases at V and 9 bases at J, with 20 bases between the two ends. CDR3 residues: CASSFQQTGQSRYTF. In DNA, the CDR3 is TGTGCCAGCAGTTTCCAACAAACTGGACAGTCTCGCTACACCTTC.

In DNA, the CDR3 is TGCGCCAGCAGCCAGGCTTCCGGGACTAGCGGGTTCCACCGCCTAGATACGCAGTATTTT. It is translated as CASSQASGTSGFHRLDTQYF. V usage is TRBV4-1 and J usage is TRBJ2-3, with 12 positions matching TRBD2. V was pared by 3 bases and J by 5 bases, with 18 bases of the junction left unmatched. The CDR3 contains 20 residues. Germline V gives CDR1 MGHRA, CDR2 YSYEKL.

The rearrangement uses TRBV2 and TRBJ2-5, with 7 bases matching TRBD1. CDR3 size: 14 residues. CDR1 SNHLY and CDR2 FYNNEI come from the germline V gene. The V and J ends lost 5 bases and 0 bases, in that order; junction bases with no gene match: 3. CDR3: CASSIDRDQETQYF. CDR3 nucleotide sequence: TGTGCCAGCAGTATAGACAGGGACCAAGAGACCCAGTACTTC.

V is TRBV18 and J is TRBJ2-6; perhaps TRBD2 as D (7 bases). V gave up 3 bases and J gave up 0 bases, with 12 bases separating them. CDR1 and CDR2 from the germline V gene are KGHSH and LQKENI. The CDR3 length is 17 residues. The CDR3 DNA follows: TGTGCCAGCTCACCCCTGGGAGGGGGCTCTGGGGCCAACGTCCTGACTTTC. This sequence encodes CASSPLGGGSGANVLTF.

V usage is TRBV30 and J usage is TRBJ2-5; 12 bases are shared with TRBD2. J lost 3 bases, V lost 7 bases, and 3 bases had no gene match. This CDR3 is 13 amino acids long. CDR1 and CDR2 from the germline V gene are GTSNPN and SVGIG (reference sequence). CDR3 residues: CAYSSGGEETQYF. CDR3 coding DNA: TGTGCCTACTCTAGCGGGGGGGAAGAGACCCAGTACTTC.

This clone has more than one count but fewer than ten. The chain couples TRBV28 to TRBJ2-3, with 11 bases fitting TRBD2. The length of the CDR3 is 16 residues. Looked up from germline, CDR1 is MDHEN and CDR2 is SYDVKM. With V trimmed by 7 bases and J by 0 bases, 6 bases remained unmatched. The CDR3 bases are TGTGCCAGCAATAGACTAGCGGGGTCTAGCACAGATACGCAGTATTTT. Residues: CASNRLAGSSTDTQYF.

The gene calls are TRBV6-5 and TRBJ2-1, with D possibly TRBD1 on 5 matching bases. V lost 6 bases and J 0 bases, leaving 12 bases between the germline ends. The CDR3 spans 15 residues. Germline V gene data show CDR1 as MNHEY and CDR2 as SVGAGI. CDR3: CASSQQVGSYNEQFF. For the CDR3, the DNA is TGTGCCAGCAGCCAACAGGTCGGCTCCTACAATGAGCAGTTCTTC.

V gene TRBV15 combines with J gene TRBJ2-6; D unclear. Germline loops: CDR1 LNHNV, CDR2 YYDKDF (reference sequence). The CDR3 consists of 15 residues. Trimming pared 3 bases from V and 0 bases from J, leaving 6 bases between. CDR3 coding DNA: TGTGCCACCAGCAGCTCAGGCTCTGGGGCCAACGTCCTGACTTTC. The encoded protein is CATSSSGSGANVLTF. The full variable domain, in which reference TRBV15 and TRBJ2-6 provide the parts outside the CDR3, is DAMVIQNPRYQVTQFGKPVTLSCSQTLNHNVMYWYQQKSSQAPKLLFHYYDKDFNNEADTPDNFQSRRPNTSFCFLDIRSPGLGDTAMYLCATSSSGSGANVLTFGAGSRLTVL.

Details on this clone: Its ends do not fully match the called genes, so a read error is possible. The chain links TRBV5-8 to TRBJ2-3; 13 nucleotides agree with TRBD2. Germline V gene data show CDR1 as SGHTS and CDR2 as YDEGEE. This CDR3 comprises 13 residues. Written as DNA, the CDR3 is TGTGCCAGCAGCTTGGTAAGGACTAGCGGGAGTCGATTT. Protein: CASSLVRTSGSRF.

This clone was detected only once. The chain couples TRBV18 to TRBJ1-4, with D hard to call. Germline lookup yields CDR1 KGHSH and CDR2 LQKENI. This CDR3 is built from 15 residues. V was shortened by 0 bases and J by 0 bases, with 5 bases between the two germline ends. CDR3: CASSPPGTTNEKLFF. In nucleotides, the CDR3 is TGTGCCAGCTCACCACCAGGAACAACTAATGAAAAACTGTTTTTT.

The rearrangement joins TRBV5-1 to TRBJ2-5; D might be TRBD1 (5 bases). The length of the CDR3 is 13 residues. Trimming took off 5 bases at V and 5 bases at J, with 13 bases between the two ends. The germline CDR1 and CDR2 sequences are SGHRS and YFSETQ. Here the CDR3 reads CASRKGVGETQYF. The CDR3 coding sequence is TGCGCCAGCAGGAAAGGGGTAGGGGAGACCCAGTACTTC.

J is TRBJ2-1 and V is TRBV11-3, with TRBD2 matching over 7 bases. This CDR3 region has 17 residues. The V and J ends lost 1 base and 0 bases, in that order; junction bases with no gene match: 6. The germline V gene encodes CDR1 SGHNT and CDR2 YENEEA. In DNA, the CDR3 is TGTGCCAGCAGCTTAGGGTTCGGGGGGAGCTCCTACAATGAGCAGTTCTTC. It specifies CASSLGFGGSSYNEQFF.

V usage is TRBV6-1 and J usage is TRBJ1-5; TRBD1 might be the D (5 bases). V was clipped by 1 base and J by 5 bases, with 9 bases between them. The CDR3 is 14 residues long. Germline lookup yields CDR1 MNHNS and CDR2 SASEGT. In nucleotides, the CDR3 is TGTGCCAGCAGTGAAGGGGGGTGGGATCAGCCCCAGCATTTT. This sequence encodes CASSEGGWDQPQHF.

The chain employs TRBV6-1 and TRBJ2-5; D is perhaps TRBD1 (6 bases). Trimming cost V 6 bases and J 3 bases, with 11 bases left between them. The CDR3 totals 13 residues. Germline V gives CDR1 MNHNS, CDR2 SASEGT. The CDR3 region is CASRINREETQYF. The CDR3 DNA reads TGTGCCAGCAGAATAAACAGGGAAGAGACCCAGTACTTC.

This clone was counted a single time. The rearrangement joins TRBV5-6 to TRBJ2-5; 12 nucleotides align to TRBD2. Trimming cost V 3 bases and J 7 bases; bases outside gene matches: 10. CDR1 is SGHDT and CDR2 is YYEEEE in the germline V gene. The CDR3 has 16 residues. CDR3 region: CASSSLLAGGVGTQYF. The CDR3 DNA reads TGTGCCAGCAGCTCCCTACTAGCGGGGGGCGTTGGGACCCAGTACTTC.

This clone was detected a few times. V and J are TRBV18 and TRBJ1-5; D is perhaps TRBD1 (6 bases). The CDR3 has 13 residues. The V and J ends lost 3 bases and 5 bases respectively, with 8 bases between them. Germline V gene data show CDR1 as KGHSH and CDR2 as LQKENI. The CDR3 nucleotides are TGTGCCAGCTCACCGGACAGAGATCAGCCCCAGCATTTT. As protein: CASSPDRDQPQHF. Supplemented by reference TRBV18 and TRBJ1-5, the full variable domain reads NAGVMQNPRHLVRRRGQEARLRCSPMKGHSHVYWYRQLPEEGLKFMVYLQKENIIDESGMPKERFSAEFPKEGPSILRIQQVVRGDSAAYFCASSPDRDQPQHFGDGTRLSIL.

The gene calls are TRBV30 and TRBJ1-2; 7 nucleotides match TRBD1. The CDR3 has 12 amino acids. V gave up 3 bases and J gave up 8 bases; unmatched junction bases: 6. Germline V gene lookup returns CDR1 GTSNPN and CDR2 SVGIG (reference sequence). This chain's CDR3 is CAWSLGGAGYTF. The CDR3 region has the DNA TGTGCCTGGAGCCTAGGGGGCGCGGGCTACACCTTC.